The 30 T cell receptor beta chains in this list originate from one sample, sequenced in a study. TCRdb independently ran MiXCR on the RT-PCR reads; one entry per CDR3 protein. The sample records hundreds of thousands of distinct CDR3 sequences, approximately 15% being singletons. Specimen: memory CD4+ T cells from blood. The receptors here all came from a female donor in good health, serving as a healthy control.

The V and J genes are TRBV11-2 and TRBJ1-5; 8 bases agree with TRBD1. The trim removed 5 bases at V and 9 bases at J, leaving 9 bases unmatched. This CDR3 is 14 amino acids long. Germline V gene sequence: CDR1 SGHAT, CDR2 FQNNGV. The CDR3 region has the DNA TGTGCCAGCAGCCCTGGACAGGGTACCCGGCCCCAGCATTTT. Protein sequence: CASSPGQGTRPQHF.

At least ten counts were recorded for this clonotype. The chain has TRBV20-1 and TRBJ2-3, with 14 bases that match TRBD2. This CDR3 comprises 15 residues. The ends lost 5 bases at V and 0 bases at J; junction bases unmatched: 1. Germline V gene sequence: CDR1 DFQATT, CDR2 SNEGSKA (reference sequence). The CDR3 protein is CSARTSGGSTDTQYF. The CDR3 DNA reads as TGCAGTGCTCGGACTAGCGGGGGGAGCACAGATACGCAGTATTTT.

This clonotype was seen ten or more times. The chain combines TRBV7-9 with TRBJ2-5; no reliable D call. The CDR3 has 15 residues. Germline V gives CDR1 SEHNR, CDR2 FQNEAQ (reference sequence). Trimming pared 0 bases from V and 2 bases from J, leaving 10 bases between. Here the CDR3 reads CASSLARSSQETQYF. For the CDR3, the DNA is TGTGCCAGCAGCTTAGCACGCAGCTCGCAAGAGACCCAGTACTTC.

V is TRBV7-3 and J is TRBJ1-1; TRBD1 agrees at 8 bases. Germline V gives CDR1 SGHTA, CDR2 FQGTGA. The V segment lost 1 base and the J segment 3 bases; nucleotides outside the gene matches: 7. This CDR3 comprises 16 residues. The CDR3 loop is CASSLNQGAQYTEAFF. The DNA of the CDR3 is TGTGCCAGCAGCTTAAATCAGGGGGCGCAGTACACTGAAGCTTTCTTT.

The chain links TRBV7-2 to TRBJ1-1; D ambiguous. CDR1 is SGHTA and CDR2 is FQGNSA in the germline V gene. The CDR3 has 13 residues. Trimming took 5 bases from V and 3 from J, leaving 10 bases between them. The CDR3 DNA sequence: TGTGCCAGCAGCCCTAACGATTACACTGAAGCTTTCTTT. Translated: CASSPNDYTEAFF.

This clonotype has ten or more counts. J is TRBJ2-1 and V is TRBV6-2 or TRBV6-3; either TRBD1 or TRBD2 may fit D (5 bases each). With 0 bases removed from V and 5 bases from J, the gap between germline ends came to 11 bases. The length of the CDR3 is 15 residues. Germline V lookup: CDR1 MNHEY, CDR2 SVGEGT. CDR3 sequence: CASSYSGRDDNEQFF. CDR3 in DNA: TGTGCCAGCAGTTACTCGGGCAGGGACGACAATGAGCAGTTCTTC.

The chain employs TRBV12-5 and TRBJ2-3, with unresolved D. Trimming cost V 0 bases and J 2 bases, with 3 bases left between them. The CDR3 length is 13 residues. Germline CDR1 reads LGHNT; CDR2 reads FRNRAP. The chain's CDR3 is CASGLVYTDTQYF. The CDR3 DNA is TGTGCTAGTGGTTTGGTTTACACAGATACGCAGTATTTT.

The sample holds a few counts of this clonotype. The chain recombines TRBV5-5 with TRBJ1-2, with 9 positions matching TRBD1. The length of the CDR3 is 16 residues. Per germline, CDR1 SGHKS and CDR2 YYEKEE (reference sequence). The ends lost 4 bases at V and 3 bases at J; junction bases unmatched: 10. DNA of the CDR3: TGTGCCAGCAGCAAACAAAGGGACAGGGAGTACTATGGCTACACCTTC. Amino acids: CASSKQRDREYYGYTF.

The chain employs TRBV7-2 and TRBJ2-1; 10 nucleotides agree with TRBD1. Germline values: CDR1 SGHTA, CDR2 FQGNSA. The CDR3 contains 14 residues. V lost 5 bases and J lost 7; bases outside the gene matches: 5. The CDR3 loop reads CASSPRQGANEQFF. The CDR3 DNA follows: TGTGCCAGCAGCCCTCGACAGGGGGCGAATGAGCAGTTCTTC.

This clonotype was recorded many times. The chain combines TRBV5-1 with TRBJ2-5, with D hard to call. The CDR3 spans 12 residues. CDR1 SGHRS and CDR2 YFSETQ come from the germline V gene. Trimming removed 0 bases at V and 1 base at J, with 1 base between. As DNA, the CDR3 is TGCGCCAGCAGCTTGGGCCAAGAGACCCAGTACTTC. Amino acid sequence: CASSLGQETQYF.

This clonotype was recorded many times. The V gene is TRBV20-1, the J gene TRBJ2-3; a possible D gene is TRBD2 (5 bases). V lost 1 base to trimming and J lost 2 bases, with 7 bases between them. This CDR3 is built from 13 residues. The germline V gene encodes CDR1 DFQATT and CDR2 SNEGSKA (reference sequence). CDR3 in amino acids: CSARVDFTDTQYF. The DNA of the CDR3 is TGCAGTGCTAGAGTGGACTTCACAGATACGCAGTATTTT.

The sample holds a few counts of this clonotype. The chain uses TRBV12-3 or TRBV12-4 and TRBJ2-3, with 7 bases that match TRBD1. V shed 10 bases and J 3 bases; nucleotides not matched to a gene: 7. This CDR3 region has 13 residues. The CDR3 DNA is TGTGCCACCGAATACAGGGGAACAGATACGCAGTATTTT. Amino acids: CATEYRGTDTQYF.

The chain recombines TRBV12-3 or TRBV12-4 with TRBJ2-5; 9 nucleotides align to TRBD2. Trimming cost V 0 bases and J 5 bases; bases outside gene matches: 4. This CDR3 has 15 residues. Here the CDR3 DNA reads TGTGCCAGCAGTTTAGCGTATACTAGCGGGGAGACCCAGTACTTC. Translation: CASSLAYTSGETQYF.

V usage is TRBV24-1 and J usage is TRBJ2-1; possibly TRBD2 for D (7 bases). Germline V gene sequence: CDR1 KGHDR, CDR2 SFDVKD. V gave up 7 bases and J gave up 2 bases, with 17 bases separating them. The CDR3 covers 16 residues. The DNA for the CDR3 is TGTGCCACCAGCCGACCTGGGGGGGGCGCCTACAATGAGCAGTTCTTC. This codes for CATSRPGGGAYNEQFF.

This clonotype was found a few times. The CDR3 sequence: CASSTRDSYNEQFF. In DNA, the CDR3 is TGTGCCAGCAGCACCAGGGACAGTTACAATGAGCAGTTCTTC. The V gene is TRBV7-2, the J gene TRBJ2-1; 7 bases are a match to TRBD1. With V trimmed by 5 bases and J by 4 bases, 5 bases remained unmatched. The germline gives CDR1 SGHTA, CDR2 FQGNSA. The CDR3 is 14 residues long.

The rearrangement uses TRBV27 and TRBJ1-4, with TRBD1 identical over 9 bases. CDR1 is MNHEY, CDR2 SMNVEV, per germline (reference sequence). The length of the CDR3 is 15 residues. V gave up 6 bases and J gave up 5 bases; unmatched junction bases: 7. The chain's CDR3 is CASRSVGTGNEKLFF. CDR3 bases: TGTGCCAGCAGATCTGTGGGGACAGGGAATGAAAAACTGTTTTTT.

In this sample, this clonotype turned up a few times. The CDR3 reads CASSSPGPPSGANVLTF. The CDR3 DNA sequence: TGCGCCAGCAGCTCGCCGGGACCCCCCTCTGGGGCCAACGTCCTGACTTTC. The V gene is TRBV5-1, the J gene TRBJ2-6, with D possibly being TRBD1 or TRBD2 (5 bases each). Germline V gene lookup returns CDR1 SGHRS and CDR2 YFSETQ. Trimming took 3 bases from V and 0 from J, leaving 13 bases between them. The CDR3 loop spans 17 amino acids.

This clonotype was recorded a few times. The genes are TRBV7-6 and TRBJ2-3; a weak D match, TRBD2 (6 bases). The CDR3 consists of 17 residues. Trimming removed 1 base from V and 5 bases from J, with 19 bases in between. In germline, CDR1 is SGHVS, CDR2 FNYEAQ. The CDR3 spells CASSLGLRRAGEDTQYF. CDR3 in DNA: TGTGCCAGCAGCTTAGGACTTCGGAGGGCCGGGGAAGATACGCAGTATTTT.

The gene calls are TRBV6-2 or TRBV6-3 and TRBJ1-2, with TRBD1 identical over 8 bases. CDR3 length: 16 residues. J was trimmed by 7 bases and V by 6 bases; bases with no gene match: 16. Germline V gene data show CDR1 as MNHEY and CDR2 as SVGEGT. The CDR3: CASSTDRVKMKGGYTF. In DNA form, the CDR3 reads TGTGCCAGCAGCACGGACAGGGTTAAGATGAAGGGTGGCTACACCTTC.

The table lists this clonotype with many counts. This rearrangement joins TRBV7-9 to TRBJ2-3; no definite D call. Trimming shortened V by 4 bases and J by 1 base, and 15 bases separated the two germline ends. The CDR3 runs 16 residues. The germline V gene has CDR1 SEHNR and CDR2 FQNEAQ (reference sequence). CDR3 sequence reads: CASSSNLRAGTDTQYF. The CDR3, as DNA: TGTGCCAGCAGCTCCAACCTTCGCGCTGGCACAGATACGCAGTATTTT.

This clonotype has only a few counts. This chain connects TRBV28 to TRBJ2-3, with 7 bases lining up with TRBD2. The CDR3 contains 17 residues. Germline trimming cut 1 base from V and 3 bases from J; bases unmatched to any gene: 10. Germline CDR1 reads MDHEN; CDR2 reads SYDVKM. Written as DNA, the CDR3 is TGTGCCAGCAGTTTATTGGGCGGGCCCGGGGGGACAGATACGCAGTATTTT. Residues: CASSLLGGPGGTDTQYF. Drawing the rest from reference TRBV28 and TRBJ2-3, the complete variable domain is DVKVTQSSRYLVKRTGEKVFLECVQDMDHENMFWYRQDPGLGLRLIYFSYDVKMKEKGDIPEGYSVSREKKERFSLILESASTNQTSMYLCASSLLGGPGGTDTQYFGPGTRLTVL.

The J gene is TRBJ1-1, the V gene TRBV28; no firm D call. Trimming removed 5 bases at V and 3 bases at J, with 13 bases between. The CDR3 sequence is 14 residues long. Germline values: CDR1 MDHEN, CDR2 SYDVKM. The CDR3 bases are TGTGCCAGCAGTCCACTTTCAAGGGACACTGAAGCTTTCTTT. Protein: CASSPLSRDTEAFF.

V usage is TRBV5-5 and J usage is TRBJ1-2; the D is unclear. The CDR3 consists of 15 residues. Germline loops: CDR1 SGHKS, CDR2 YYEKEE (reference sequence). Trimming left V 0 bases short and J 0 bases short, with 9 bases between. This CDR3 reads CASSLVSQPNYGYTF. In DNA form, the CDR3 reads TGTGCCAGCAGCTTGGTCTCCCAGCCTAACTATGGCTACACCTTC.

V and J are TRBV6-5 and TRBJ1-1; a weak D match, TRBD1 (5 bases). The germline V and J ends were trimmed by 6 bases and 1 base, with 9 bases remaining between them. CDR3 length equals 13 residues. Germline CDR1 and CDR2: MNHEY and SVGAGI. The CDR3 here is CASRGGWNTEAFF. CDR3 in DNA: TGTGCCAGCAGGGGGGGATGGAACACTGAAGCTTTCTTT.

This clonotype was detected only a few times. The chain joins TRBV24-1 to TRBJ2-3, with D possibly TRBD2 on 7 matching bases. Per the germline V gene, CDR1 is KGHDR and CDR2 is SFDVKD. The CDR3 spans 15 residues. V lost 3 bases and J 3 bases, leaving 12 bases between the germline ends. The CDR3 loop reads CATSDSGTPTDTQYF. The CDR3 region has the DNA TGTGCCACCAGTGATAGCGGGACACCGACAGATACGCAGTATTTT.

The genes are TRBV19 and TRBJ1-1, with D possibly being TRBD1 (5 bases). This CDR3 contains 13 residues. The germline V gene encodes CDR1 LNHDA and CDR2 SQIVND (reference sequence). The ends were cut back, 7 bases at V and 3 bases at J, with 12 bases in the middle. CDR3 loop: CASNAGFYTEAFF. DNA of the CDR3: TGTGCCAGTAACGCAGGGTTCTACACTGAAGCTTTCTTT.

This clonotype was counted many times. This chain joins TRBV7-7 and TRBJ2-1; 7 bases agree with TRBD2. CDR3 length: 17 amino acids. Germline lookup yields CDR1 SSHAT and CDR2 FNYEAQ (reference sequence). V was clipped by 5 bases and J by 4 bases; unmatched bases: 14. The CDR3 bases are TGTGCCAGCAGCCTACGTTCCGGGGGGTTTCTTTACAATGAGCAGTTCTTC. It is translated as CASSLRSGGFLYNEQFF.

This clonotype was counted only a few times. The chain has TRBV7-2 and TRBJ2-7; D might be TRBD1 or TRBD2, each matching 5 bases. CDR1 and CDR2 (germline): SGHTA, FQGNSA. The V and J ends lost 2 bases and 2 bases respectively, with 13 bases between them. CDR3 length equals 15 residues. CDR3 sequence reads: CASSLSLGPPYEQYF. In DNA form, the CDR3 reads TGTGCCAGCAGCTTAAGTTTGGGACCACCCTACGAGCAGTACTTC.

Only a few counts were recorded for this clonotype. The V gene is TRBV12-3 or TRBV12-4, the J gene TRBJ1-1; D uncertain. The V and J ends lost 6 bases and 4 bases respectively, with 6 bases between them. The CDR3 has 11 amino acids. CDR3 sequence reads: CASRSVTEAFF. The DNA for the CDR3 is TGTGCCAGCAGGTCTGTCACTGAAGCTTTCTTT.

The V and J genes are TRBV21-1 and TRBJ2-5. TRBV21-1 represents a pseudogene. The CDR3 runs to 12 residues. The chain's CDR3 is CASSKAEETQYF. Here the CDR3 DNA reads TGTGCCAGCAGCAAAGCGGAAGAGACCCAGTACTTC.